This T cell receptor beta chain was recovered during a study of shared clonotypes between healthy human individuals. Study-wide results and caveats: As a rule, naive subsets had a larger estimated richness than memory subsets. Represented diversity (both genetic and exposure-history) was limited by the small number of donors.

Adult Caucasians living in Nashville, Tennessee made up all of the donors. The trim removed 5 bases at V and 6 bases at J, leaving 12 bases unmatched. The CDR3 sequence is 15 residues long. Germline V gene sequence: CDR1 GTSNPN, CDR2 SVGIG (reference sequence). A word on this clone: Antigen unknown.

Deep-level running was used for the assay. This table comes from immunoSEQ multiplex PCR, and its TCRdb copy is limited to in-frame clones, with some not included. The sample holds roughly 2,500,000 clones, 80% to 95% seen once. The chain combines TRBV30 with TRBJ2-4; 8 positions match TRBD2. This TCR was recovered from a young man in good health. Some clones in this sample may be carry-over from other donors' samples. The specimen sequenced was naive CD4+ T cells from PBMCs. Subset of the sample: CD45RA+ positively selected. The CDR3 DNA reads TGTGCCTGGGGGCCTCGCGGGAGGCAGGGAAACATTCAGTACTTC. It yields the protein CAWGPRGRQGNIQYF.